Below are 12 T cell receptor beta chains sequenced from a single sample in a study of T cells in Graves' hyperthyroidism and ophthalmopathy. The source material, RNA transcripts, was used to amplify TCR beta CDR3 regions. When the TCR CDR3 underwent first-round RT-PCR, the HTBI primer set was used. MiXCR, run by TCRdb on the multiplex PCR reads, gives a single entry per CDR3 protein. This sample has 600,000 to 650,000 distinct CDR3 sequences, with around 15% found just once. Sequencing input: blood. The receptors were sampled from a woman in her 30s with Graves' hyperthyroidism.

The chain uses TRBV5-5 and TRBJ2-6; TRBD1 might be the D (5 bases). The V gene's germline CDR1 is SGHKS and CDR2 YYEKEE (reference sequence). The CDR3 is made up of 17 amino acids. V was clipped by 4 bases and J by 1 base, with 15 bases between them. CDR3 sequence: CASSHIQGSSGANVLTF. The CDR3 DNA reads TGTGCCAGCAGCCATATTCAGGGTTCTTCTGGGGCCAACGTCCTGACTTTC. Full variable domain (outside the CDR3, taken from reference TRBV5-5 and TRBJ2-6): DAGVTQSPTHLIKTRGQQVTLRCSPISGHKSVSWYQQVLGQGPQFIFQYYEKEERGRGNFPDRFSARQFPNYSSELNVNALLLGDSALYLCASSHIQGSSGANVLTFGAGSRLTVL.

This clonotype was seen many times. The chain links TRBV2 to TRBJ1-1; D possibly corresponds to TRBD1 (5 bases). Germline-derived CDR1 and CDR2 are SNHLY and FYNNEI. The CDR3 covers 11 residues. Deletions cut 10 bases from V and 9 bases from J, with 15 bases between. This CDR3 is CATYSGQQAFF. CDR3 DNA sequence: TGTGCCACCTATTCAGGGCAGCAAGCTTTCTTT.

The chain employs TRBV27 and TRBJ2-2, with 9 nucleotides matching TRBD2. CDR3 length equals 16 residues. The V segment lost 3 bases and the J segment 4 bases; nucleotides outside the gene matches: 6. In germline, CDR1 is MNHEY, CDR2 SMNVEV (reference sequence). The CDR3 sequence: CASSFSGSFFTGELFF. The CDR3 DNA is TGTGCCAGCAGTTTTAGCGGGAGTTTTTTCACCGGGGAGCTGTTTTTT.

The rearrangement links TRBV11-3 to TRBJ2-1; 9 positions agree with TRBD1. V lost 5 bases and J lost 5; bases outside the gene matches: 13. The CDR3 sequence is 17 residues long. Germline assignment: CDR1 SGHNT and CDR2 YENEEA. This chain's CDR3 is CASSQETGQGRNNEQFF. CDR3 nucleotides: TGTGCCAGCAGCCAAGAAACGGGACAGGGAAGGAACAATGAGCAGTTCTTC. Complete variable domain (other parts from reference TRBV11-3 and TRBJ2-1): EAGVVQSPRYKIIEKKQPVAFWCNPISGHNTLYWYLQNLGQGPELLIRYENEEAVDDSQLPKDRFSAERLKGVDSTLKIQPAELGDSAVYLCASSQETGQGRNNEQFFGPGTRLTVL.

This chain joins TRBV10-3 and TRBJ1-1, with 7 bases identical to TRBD1. Germline V CDR1 and CDR2: ENHRY, SYGVKD. The CDR3 spans 14 residues. V gave up 4 bases and J gave up 5 bases; unmatched junction bases: 7. CDR3 in DNA: TGTGCCATCAGTGGAGGGGGCATGGGGACTGAAGCTTTCTTT. Translated: CAISGGGMGTEAFF.

There are many counts of this clonotype. The V call is TRBV20-1, the J call TRBJ2-7; no reliable D call. With 1 base removed from V and 2 bases from J, the gap between germline ends came to 6 bases. The CDR3 spans 12 residues. Per the germline V gene, CDR1 is DFQATT and CDR2 is SNEGSKA (reference sequence). The CDR3 sequence is CSARVPAYEQYF. The CDR3 bases are TGCAGTGCTAGAGTTCCTGCCTACGAGCAGTACTTC.

There are many counts of this clonotype. The genes are TRBV7-9 and TRBJ2-1; D is uncertain. V lost 1 base and J lost 10, with 8 bases in between. Germline V gives CDR1 SEHNR, CDR2 FQNEAQ (reference sequence). The CDR3 spans 12 residues. The CDR3 DNA sequence: TGTGCCAGCAGCTTAGGCGTAGGAGAGCAGTTCTTC. This gives the protein CASSLGVGEQFF. The variable domain in full, with the rest retrieved from reference TRBV7-9 and TRBJ2-1, is DTGVSQNPRHKITKRGQNVTFRCDPISEHNRLYWYRQTLGQGPEFLTYFQNEAQLEKSRLLSDRFSAERPKGSFSTLEIQRTEQGDSAMYLCASSLGVGEQFFGPGTRLTVL.

This clonotype was counted at least ten times. V and J are TRBV7-3 and TRBJ1-2; D gene unclear. The CDR3 covers 13 residues. Germline assignment: CDR1 SGHTA and CDR2 FQGTGA. Trimming cost V 5 bases and J 0 bases, with 7 bases left between them. The CDR3 nucleotides read TGTGCCAGCAGCCCCGGGACTAACTATGGCTACACCTTC. Translating it yields CASSPGTNYGYTF.

This clonotype was counted many times. The V and J genes are TRBV3-1 and TRBJ2-1, with TRBD2 matching over 12 bases. The germline V gene has CDR1 LGHDT and CDR2 YNNKEL (reference sequence). This CDR3 region has 16 residues. With 3 bases clipped from V and 9 bases from J, the junction kept 9 bases outside the gene matches. CDR3 loop: CASSHSTSGRMVEQFF. CDR3 nucleotides: TGTGCCAGCAGCCACTCGACTAGCGGGAGAATGGTTGAGCAGTTCTTC.

At least ten counts were recorded for this clonotype. V is TRBV20-1 and J is TRBJ2-7; possibly TRBD1 or TRBD2 for D (5 bases each). Germline loops: CDR1 DFQATT, CDR2 SNEGSKA (reference sequence). This CDR3 is 13 amino acids long. Trimming left V 6 bases short and J 0 bases short, with 12 bases between. CDR3 sequence: CSAPGTGSYEQYF. The DNA for the CDR3 is TGCAGTGCCCCCGGGACGGGCTCCTACGAGCAGTACTTC.

This clonotype was recorded at least ten times. This chain uses TRBV7-2 with TRBJ2-1; D not certain. Germline assignment: CDR1 SGHTA and CDR2 FQGNSA. V gave up 0 bases and J gave up 9 bases, with 12 bases separating them. This CDR3 contains 14 residues. CDR3 sequence: CASSLAPRVSEQFF. CDR3 coding DNA: TGTGCCAGCAGCTTAGCCCCCCGGGTCAGTGAGCAGTTCTTC.

Concerning this clonotype itself: The junction departs from germline at one end; a sequencing error may be responsible. The chain combines TRBV24-1 with TRBJ2-5, with a possible D match to TRBD1 (5 bases). CDR1 is KGHDR, CDR2 SFDVKD, per germline. The CDR3 runs to 15 residues. The CDR3, as DNA: TGTGCCACCAGTGACCGGACACCCAACCAAGAGCCCCAGTACTTC. Encoded protein: CATSDRTPNQEPQYF.